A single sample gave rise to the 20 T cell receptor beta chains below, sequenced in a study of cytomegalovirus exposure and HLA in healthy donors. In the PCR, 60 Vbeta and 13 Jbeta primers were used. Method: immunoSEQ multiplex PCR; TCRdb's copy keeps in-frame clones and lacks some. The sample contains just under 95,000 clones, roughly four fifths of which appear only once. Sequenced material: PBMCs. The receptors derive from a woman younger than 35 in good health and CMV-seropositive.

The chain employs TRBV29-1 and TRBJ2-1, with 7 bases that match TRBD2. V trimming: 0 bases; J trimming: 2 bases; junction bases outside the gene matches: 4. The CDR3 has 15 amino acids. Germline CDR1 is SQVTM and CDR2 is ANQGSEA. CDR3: CSVEDGLVAYNEQFF. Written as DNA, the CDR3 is TGCAGCGTTGAAGACGGACTAGTTGCCTACAATGAGCAGTTCTTC.

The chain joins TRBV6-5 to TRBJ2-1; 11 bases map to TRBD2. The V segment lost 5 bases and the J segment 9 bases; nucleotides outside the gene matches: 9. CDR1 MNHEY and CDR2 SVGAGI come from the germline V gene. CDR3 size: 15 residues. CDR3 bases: TGTGCCAGCAGTACAGGGCGTAGCGGGAGGGTTGAGCAGTTCTTC. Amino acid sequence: CASSTGRSGRVEQFF.

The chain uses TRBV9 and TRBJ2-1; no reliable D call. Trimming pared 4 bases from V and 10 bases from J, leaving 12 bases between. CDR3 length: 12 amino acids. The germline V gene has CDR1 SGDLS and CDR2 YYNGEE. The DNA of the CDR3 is TGTGCCAGCAGCCACCTTAACGGGGAGCAGTTCTTC. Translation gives CASSHLNGEQFF. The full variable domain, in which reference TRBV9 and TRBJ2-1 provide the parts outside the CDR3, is DSGVTQTPKHLITATGQRVTLRCSPRSGDLSVYWYQQSLDQGLQFLIQYYNGEERAKGNILERFSAQQFPDLHSELNLSSLELGDSALYFCASSHLNGEQFFGPGTRLTVL.

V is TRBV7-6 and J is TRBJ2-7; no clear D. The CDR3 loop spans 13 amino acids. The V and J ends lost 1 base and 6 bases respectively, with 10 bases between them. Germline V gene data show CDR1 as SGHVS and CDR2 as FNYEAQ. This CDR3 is CASSLDSGFEQYF. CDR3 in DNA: TGTGCCAGCAGCTTAGATTCGGGTTTCGAGCAGTACTTC.

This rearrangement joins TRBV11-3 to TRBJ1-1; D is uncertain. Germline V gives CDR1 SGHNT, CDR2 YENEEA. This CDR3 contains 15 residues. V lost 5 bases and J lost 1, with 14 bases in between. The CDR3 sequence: CASSPAGPTNTEAFF. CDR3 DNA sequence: TGTGCCAGCAGCCCGGCAGGCCCGACGAACACTGAAGCTTTCTTT.

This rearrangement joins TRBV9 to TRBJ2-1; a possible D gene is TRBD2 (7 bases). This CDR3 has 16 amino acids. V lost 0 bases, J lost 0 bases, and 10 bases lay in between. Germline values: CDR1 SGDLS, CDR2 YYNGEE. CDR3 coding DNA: TGTGCCAGCAGCGTAGCGCGGGGGCCCTCCTACAATGAGCAGTTCTTC. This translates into CASSVARGPSYNEQFF. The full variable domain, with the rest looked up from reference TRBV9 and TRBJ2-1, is DSGVTQTPKHLITATGQRVTLRCSPRSGDLSVYWYQQSLDQGLQFLIQYYNGEERAKGNILERFSAQQFPDLHSELNLSSLELGDSALYFCASSVARGPSYNEQFFGPGTRLTVL.

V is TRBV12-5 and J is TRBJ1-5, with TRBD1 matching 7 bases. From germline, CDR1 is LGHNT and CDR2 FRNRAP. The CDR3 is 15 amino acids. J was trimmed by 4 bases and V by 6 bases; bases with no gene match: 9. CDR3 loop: CASGKGTVVNQPQHF. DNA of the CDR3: TGTGCTAGTGGGAAAGGGACAGTGGTTAATCAGCCCCAGCATTTT.

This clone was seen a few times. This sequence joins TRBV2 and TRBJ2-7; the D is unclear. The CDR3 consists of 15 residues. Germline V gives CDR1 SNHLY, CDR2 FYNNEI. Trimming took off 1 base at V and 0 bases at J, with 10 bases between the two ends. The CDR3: CASSEGFSGSYEQYF. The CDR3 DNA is TGTGCCAGCAGTGAAGGGTTTTCCGGCTCCTACGAGCAGTACTTC.

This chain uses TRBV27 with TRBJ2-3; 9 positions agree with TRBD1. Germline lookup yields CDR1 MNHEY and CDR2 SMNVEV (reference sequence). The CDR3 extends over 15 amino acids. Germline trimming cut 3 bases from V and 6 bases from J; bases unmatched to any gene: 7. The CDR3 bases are TGTGCCAGCAGTTTTAGGACAGGGGCGGATGATACGCAGTATTTT. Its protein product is CASSFRTGADDTQYF.

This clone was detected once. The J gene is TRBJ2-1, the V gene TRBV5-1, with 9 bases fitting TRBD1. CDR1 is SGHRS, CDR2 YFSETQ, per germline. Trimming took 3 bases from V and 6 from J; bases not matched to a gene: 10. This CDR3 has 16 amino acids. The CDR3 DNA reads TGCGCCAGCAGCTATTACGGACAGGGGTCTGCCAATGAGCAGTTCTTC. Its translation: CASSYYGQGSANEQFF.

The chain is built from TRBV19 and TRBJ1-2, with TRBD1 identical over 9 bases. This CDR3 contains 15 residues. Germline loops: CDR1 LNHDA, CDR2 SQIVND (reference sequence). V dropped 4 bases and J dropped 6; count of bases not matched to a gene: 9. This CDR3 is CASSTLTGTGHGYTF. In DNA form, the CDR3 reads TGTGCCAGTAGTACGCTAACCGGGACAGGGCATGGCTACACCTTC.

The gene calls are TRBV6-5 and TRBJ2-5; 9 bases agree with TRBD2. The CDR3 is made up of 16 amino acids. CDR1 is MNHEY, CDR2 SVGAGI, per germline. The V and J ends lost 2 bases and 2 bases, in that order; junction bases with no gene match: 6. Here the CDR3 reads CASSYEGLAPQETQYF. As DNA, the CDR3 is TGTGCCAGCAGTTACGAAGGACTAGCGCCTCAAGAGACCCAGTACTTC.

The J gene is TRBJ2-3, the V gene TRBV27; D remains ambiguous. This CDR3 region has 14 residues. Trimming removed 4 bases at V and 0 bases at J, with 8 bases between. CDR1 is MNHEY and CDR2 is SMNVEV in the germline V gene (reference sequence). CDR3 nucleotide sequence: TGTGCCAGCAGTTCTTCTAAGAGCACAGATACGCAGTATTTT. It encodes CASSSSKSTDTQYF.

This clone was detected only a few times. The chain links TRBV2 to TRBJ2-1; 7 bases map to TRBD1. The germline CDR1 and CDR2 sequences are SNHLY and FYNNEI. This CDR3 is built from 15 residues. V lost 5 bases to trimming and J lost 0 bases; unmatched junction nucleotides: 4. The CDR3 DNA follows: TGTGCCAGCAGTCGACAGGGCGGCTCCTACAATGAGCAGTTCTTC. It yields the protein CASSRQGGSYNEQFF. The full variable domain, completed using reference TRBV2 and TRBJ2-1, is EPEVTQTPSHQVTQMGQEVILRCVPISNHLYFYWYRQILGQKVEFLVSFYNNEISEKSEIFDDQFSVERPDGSNFTLKIRSTKLEDSAMYFCASSRQGGSYNEQFFGPGTRLTVL.

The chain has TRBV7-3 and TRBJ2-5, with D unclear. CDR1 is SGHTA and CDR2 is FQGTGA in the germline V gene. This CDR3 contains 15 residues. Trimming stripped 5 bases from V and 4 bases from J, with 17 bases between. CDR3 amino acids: CASSLGGSEVETQYF. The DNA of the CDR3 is TGTGCCAGCAGCCTAGGTGGTTCCGAAGTAGAGACCCAGTACTTC.

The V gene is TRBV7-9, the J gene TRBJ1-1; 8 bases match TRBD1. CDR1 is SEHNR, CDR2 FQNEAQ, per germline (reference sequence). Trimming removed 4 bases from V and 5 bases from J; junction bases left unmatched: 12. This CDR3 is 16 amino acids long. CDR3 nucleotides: TGTGCCAGCAGCTCTAACTCAGGGGGCGCTTTTACTGAAGCTTTCTTT. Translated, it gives CASSSNSGGAFTEAFF.

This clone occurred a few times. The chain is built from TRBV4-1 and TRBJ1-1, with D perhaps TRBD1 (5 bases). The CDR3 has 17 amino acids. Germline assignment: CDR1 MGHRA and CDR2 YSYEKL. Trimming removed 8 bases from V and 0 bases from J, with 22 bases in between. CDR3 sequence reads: CASGRGVKGNLNTEAFF. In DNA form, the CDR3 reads TGCGCCAGCGGCCGGGGGGTCAAGGGGAACTTGAACACTGAAGCTTTCTTT.

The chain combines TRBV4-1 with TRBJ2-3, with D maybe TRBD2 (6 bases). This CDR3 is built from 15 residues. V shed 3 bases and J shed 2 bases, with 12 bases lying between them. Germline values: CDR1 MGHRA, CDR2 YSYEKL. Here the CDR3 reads CASSHPTSTTDTQYF. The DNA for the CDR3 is TGCGCCAGCAGCCATCCGACTAGTACCACAGATACGCAGTATTTT.

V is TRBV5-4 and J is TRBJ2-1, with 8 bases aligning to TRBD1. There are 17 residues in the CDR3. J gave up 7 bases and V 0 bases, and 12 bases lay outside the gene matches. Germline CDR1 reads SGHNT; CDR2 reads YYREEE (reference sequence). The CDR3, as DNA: TGTGCCAGCAGCTTGGCTTTCCCCGGACAGGGTACGAATGAGCAGTTCTTC. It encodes CASSLAFPGQGTNEQFF.

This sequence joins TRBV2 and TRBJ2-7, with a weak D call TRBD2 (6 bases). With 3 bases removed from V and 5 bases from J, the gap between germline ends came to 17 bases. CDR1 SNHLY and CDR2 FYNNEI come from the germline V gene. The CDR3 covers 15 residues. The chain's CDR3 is CASSDRLGLRNEQYF. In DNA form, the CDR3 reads TGTGCCAGCAGTGATCGACTAGGCTTGAGAAACGAGCAGTACTTC.